The clone carrying this T cell receptor (beta chain) was seen a handful of times. The data were obtained in a study of blood T cell repertoires in COVID-19. Overall study context: Sample material is recorded as cDNA or gDNA derived from T cells, B-cell-depleted T cells, or PBMCs.

The J segment lost 6 bases and the V segment lost 6 bases, leaving 4 bases of the junction unmatched. This CDR3 is 12 amino acids long. The germline gives CDR1 MGHDK, CDR2 SYGVNS. TCRdb's table, derived via immunoSEQ multiplex PCR, lists solely in-frame clones and lacks some. The sample shows a few hundred thousand clones, roughly four fifths of them seen only once. This receptor was obtained from a woman aged 50 to 60 with acute or convalescent COVID-19. The V and J genes are TRBV25-1 and TRBJ1-2; the match to TRBD1 covers 7 bases. The sequencing input was peripheral blood. CDR3 nucleotides: TGTGCCAGCAGCACAGGGGCGGATGGCTACACCTTC. Encoded protein: CASSTGADGYTF.